The 31 T cell receptor beta chains listed next were all sequenced from one sample in a study of blood T cell repertoires in COVID-19. Produced via immunoSEQ multiplex PCR; TCRdb's table is partial and in-frame only. The data show approximately 210,000 clones, 80% to 85% seen once. Source material: PBMCs or T cells enriched from blood (not recorded which). Source of these receptors: a woman aged 50 to 65 with acute COVID-19.

Only one count was recorded for this clone. The rearrangement uses TRBV5-1 and TRBJ2-2, with 8 bases matching TRBD1. J lost 1 base, V lost 0 bases, and 2 bases had no gene match. The germline gives CDR1 SGHRS, CDR2 YFSETQ. CDR3 size: 16 residues. CDR3 sequence: CASSLARGLNTGELFF. The CDR3 DNA sequence: TGCGCCAGCAGCTTGGCCAGGGGGCTGAACACCGGGGAGCTGTTTTTT.

The chain recombines TRBV10-3 with TRBJ2-7; maybe TRBD2 (7 bases). From germline, CDR1 is ENHRY and CDR2 SYGVKD. This CDR3 region has 15 residues. The germline V and J ends were trimmed by 1 base and 5 bases, with 15 bases remaining between them. The CDR3 DNA sequence: TGTGCCATCAGTGAGTTGGCGGGGGCTTCTCACGAGCAGTACTTC. This encodes CAISELAGASHEQYF.

This clone was found once. J is TRBJ2-2 and V is TRBV6-6; maybe TRBD2 (6 bases). Deletions cut 5 bases from V and 0 bases from J, with 19 bases between. The CDR3 has 18 amino acids. CDR1 MNHNY and CDR2 SVGAGI come from the germline V gene (reference sequence). The CDR3 here is CASSLNLFLATNTGELFF. CDR3 nucleotides: TGTGCCAGCAGTCTAAACCTCTTCCTAGCGACGAACACCGGGGAGCTGTTTTTT.

The rearrangement joins TRBV28 to TRBJ2-5; D remains unclear. V was clipped by 3 bases and J by 5 bases, with 4 bases between them. Germline V gene data show CDR1 as MDHEN and CDR2 as SYDVKM. The CDR3 covers 11 residues. In DNA form, the CDR3 reads TGTGCCAGCAGTTTTCTGGAGACCCAGTACTTC. This gives the protein CASSFLETQYF.

V usage is TRBV2 and J usage is TRBJ1-4; D is unresolved. Trimming removed 6 bases at V and 5 bases at J, with 10 bases between. CDR3 length: 13 residues. Germline loops: CDR1 SNHLY, CDR2 FYNNEI. As DNA, the CDR3 is TGTGCCAGCAGAGCAGGCCAGAATGAAAAACTGTTTTTT. This codes for CASRAGQNEKLFF. The whole variable domain, remainder taken from reference TRBV2 and TRBJ1-4, is EPEVTQTPSHQVTQMGQEVILRCVPISNHLYFYWYRQILGQKVEFLVSFYNNEISEKSEIFDDQFSVERPDGSNFTLKIRSTKLEDSAMYFCASRAGQNEKLFFGSGTQLSVL.

The chain has TRBV3-1 (or the pseudogene TRBV3-2) and TRBJ2-7, with TRBD2 matching 10 bases. V lost 1 base, J lost 3 bases, and 3 bases stayed unmatched. Germline loops: CDR1 LGHDT, CDR2 YNNKEL (reference sequence). The CDR3 spans 15 residues. CDR3 nucleotides: TGTGCCAGCAGCCAAGGTAGGACTAGCGGCTACGAGCAGTACTTC. This encodes CASSQGRTSGYEQYF.

The V gene is TRBV24-1, the J gene TRBJ2-7; 8 bases align to TRBD2. The CDR3 totals 12 residues. Germline lookup yields CDR1 KGHDR and CDR2 SFDVKD. After removal of 9 bases from V and 7 bases from J, the junction contained 7 bases not matched to a gene. The CDR3 is CATRGGAREQYF. Here the CDR3 DNA reads TGTGCCACCCGGGGGGGGGCGAGAGAGCAGTACTTC.

The rearrangement uses TRBV27 and TRBJ2-5; the match to TRBD2 covers 7 bases. Looked up from germline, CDR1 is MNHEY and CDR2 is SMNVEV (reference sequence). The CDR3 runs to 14 residues. J lost 5 bases, V lost 7 bases, and 10 bases had no gene match. The CDR3 DNA follows: TGTGCCAGCAAGGAACTAGCGCGGGGGGAGACCCAGTACTTC. Protein sequence: CASKELARGETQYF.

The V call is TRBV3-1 (or the pseudogene TRBV3-2), the J call TRBJ1-1; D is ambiguous. CDR1 is LGHDT, CDR2 YNNKEL, per germline (reference sequence). The CDR3 is 14 amino acids. V lost 1 base to trimming and J lost 4 bases, with 10 bases between them. CDR3 protein: CASSQGFSGTEAFF. The CDR3 bases are TGTGCCAGCAGCCAAGGATTTTCGGGCACTGAAGCTTTCTTT.

The V gene is TRBV27, the J gene TRBJ1-1; D perhaps matches TRBD1 (5 bases). V lost 3 bases and J 1 base, leaving 6 bases between the germline ends. CDR3 length: 13 amino acids. CDR1 is MNHEY and CDR2 is SMNVEV in the germline V gene (reference sequence). CDR3 sequence reads: CASSFRGNTEAFF. In DNA form, the CDR3 reads TGTGCCAGCAGTTTTAGGGGGAACACTGAAGCTTTCTTT.

V and J are TRBV10-3 and TRBJ2-3; the D gene is possibly TRBD2 (7 bases). This CDR3 contains 14 residues. Per germline, CDR1 ENHRY and CDR2 SYGVKD. The ends were cut back, 2 bases at V and 7 bases at J, with 13 bases in the middle. The CDR3 nucleotides are TGTGCCATCAGTGAGGGGGGGGGACAACATACGCAGTATTTT. Translated, it gives CAISEGGGQHTQYF.

This sequence joins TRBV11-2 and TRBJ1-5; D gene unclear. CDR3 size: 14 residues. Germline V lookup: CDR1 SGHAT, CDR2 FQNNGV. V shed 5 bases and J shed 0 bases, with 8 bases lying between them. The CDR3 bases are TGTGCCAGCAGCCGGGGTTATAGCAATCAGCCCCAGCATTTT. Its translation: CASSRGYSNQPQHF.

The rearrangement links TRBV9 to TRBJ1-3; D is possibly TRBD1 (6 bases). This CDR3 contains 15 residues. Per the germline V gene, CDR1 is SGDLS and CDR2 is YYNGEE. The V end lost 3 bases, the J end lost 5 bases, and 15 bases lay between the germline ends. The chain's CDR3 is CASSEEDRLRNTIYF. In DNA form, the CDR3 reads TGTGCCAGCAGCGAGGAAGACAGGCTTAGAAACACCATATATTTT. The full variable domain, with the rest looked up from reference TRBV9 and TRBJ1-3, is DSGVTQTPKHLITATGQRVTLRCSPRSGDLSVYWYQQSLDQGLQFLIQYYNGEERAKGNILERFSAQQFPDLHSELNLSSLELGDSALYFCASSEEDRLRNTIYFGEGSWLTVV.

This rearrangement joins TRBV7-9 to TRBJ1-1; tentatively, D is TRBD1 (5 bases). From germline, CDR1 is SEHNR and CDR2 FQNEAQ (reference sequence). Trimming left V 5 bases short and J 0 bases short, with 19 bases between. The CDR3 is 17 residues long. The CDR3 is CASSKGVGALVNTEAFF. For the CDR3, the DNA is TGTGCCAGCAGCAAAGGAGTAGGGGCATTGGTGAACACTGAAGCTTTCTTT.

The chain has TRBV7-2 and TRBJ2-1, with TRBD2 matching 10 bases. With 6 bases clipped from V and 6 bases from J, the junction kept 8 bases outside the gene matches. The germline CDR1 and CDR2 sequences are SGHTA and FQGNSA. This CDR3 spans 15 amino acids. This CDR3 is CASSLSGRASNEQFF. The CDR3 DNA reads TGTGCCAGCAGTTTGAGCGGGAGGGCCTCCAATGAGCAGTTCTTC.

V is TRBV19 and J is TRBJ2-5, with TRBD1 as a possible D gene (6 bases). Germline V lookup: CDR1 LNHDA, CDR2 SQIVND (reference sequence). The CDR3 spans 14 residues. V lost 5 bases and J 7 bases, leaving 17 bases between the germline ends. DNA of the CDR3: TGTGCCAGTAGTGTAGCTGGGGGCGGCGGGACCCAGTACTTC. Translation gives CASSVAGGGGTQYF.

The rearrangement links TRBV27 to TRBJ2-1; TRBD1 agrees at 9 bases. CDR3 length: 15 residues. CDR1 is MNHEY, CDR2 SMNVEV, per germline (reference sequence). J was trimmed by 5 bases and V by 6 bases; bases with no gene match: 8. CDR3 loop: CASSPGQGFDNEQFF. CDR3 nucleotides: TGTGCCAGCAGCCCGGGACAGGGATTCGACAATGAGCAGTTCTTC.

This chain connects TRBV3-1 (or the pseudogene TRBV3-2) to TRBJ2-1; the match to TRBD2 covers 15 bases. V gave up 4 bases and J gave up 7 bases; unmatched junction bases: 5. The CDR3 extends over 16 amino acids. Germline CDR1 is LGHDT and CDR2 is YNNKEL (reference sequence). Here the CDR3 DNA reads TGTGCCAGCAGCCCACCCGGGACTAGCGGGAGGAATGAGCAGTTCTTC. Translated: CASSPPGTSGRNEQFF.

The V gene is TRBV7-6, the J gene TRBJ2-3; 8 positions agree with TRBD1. The CDR3 covers 15 residues. The V gene's germline CDR1 is SGHVS and CDR2 FNYEAQ. V shed 5 bases, J shed 2 bases, and the junction held 6 bases outside the gene matches. The CDR3 here is CASSRGQAFTDTQYF. CDR3 coding DNA: TGTGCCAGCAGCCGGGGACAGGCCTTCACAGATACGCAGTATTTT.

This clone appeared many times. CDR3 in DNA: TGTGCCAGCAGCCCTGGGGGCGGGGGGGTATACGAGCAGTACTTC. Translation gives CASSPGGGGVYEQYF. The chain employs TRBV7-2 and TRBJ2-7, with TRBD2 matching over 9 bases. The V and J ends lost 5 bases and 4 bases, in that order; junction bases with no gene match: 9. In germline, CDR1 is SGHTA, CDR2 FQGNSA. The CDR3 consists of 15 residues. The variable domain in full, completed from reference TRBV7-2 and TRBJ2-7, reads GAGVSQSPSNKVTEKGKDVELRCDPISGHTALYWYRQSLGQGLEFLIYFQGNSAPDKSGLPSDRFSAERTGGSVSTLTIQRTQQEDSAVYLCASSPGGGGVYEQYFGPGTRLTVT.

This clone was counted only a few times. The V gene is TRBV6-2 or TRBV6-3, the J gene TRBJ1-6; tentative D call: TRBD1 (5 bases). The ends were cut back, 4 bases at V and 8 bases at J, with 21 bases in the middle. The CDR3 runs to 17 residues. The germline V gene has CDR1 MNHEY and CDR2 SVGEGT. This CDR3 is CASSSQGPTVGYSPLHF. The CDR3 region has the DNA TGTGCCAGCAGTTCTCAAGGTCCGACAGTGGGTTATTCACCCCTCCACTTT.

This chain uses TRBV12-3 or TRBV12-4 with TRBJ2-7, with TRBD1 identical over 7 bases. V was clipped by 5 bases and J by 7 bases; unmatched bases: 8. The CDR3 consists of 13 residues. CDR3 in amino acids: CASSSYRGGEQYF. As DNA, the CDR3 is TGTGCCAGCAGTAGCTACAGGGGTGGGGAGCAGTACTTC.

The rearrangement uses TRBV7-9 and TRBJ2-7, with 7 bases fitting TRBD1. Unmatched junction bases numbered 6, after V lost 1 base and J lost 0 bases. Per germline, CDR1 SEHNR and CDR2 FQNEAQ (reference sequence). This CDR3 is built from 16 residues. CDR3 region: CASSLVTGRSSYEQYF. CDR3 DNA: TGTGCCAGCAGCTTAGTGACAGGGAGAAGCTCCTACGAGCAGTACTTC.

The rearrangement joins TRBV5-1 to TRBJ2-7; tentatively, D is TRBD2 (6 bases). CDR3 length: 14 amino acids. Trimming pared 2 bases from V and 5 bases from J, leaving 14 bases between. Germline V CDR1 and CDR2: SGHRS, YFSETQ. The CDR3 spells CASSLNGRDDEQYF. The DNA of the CDR3 is TGCGCCAGCAGCTTAAACGGGCGGGATGACGAGCAGTACTTC.

The count of this clone is one. The rearrangement links TRBV6-4 to TRBJ2-2, with D tentatively TRBD1 (6 bases). Deletions cut 6 bases from V and 2 bases from J, with 16 bases between. Germline CDR1 is MRHNA and CDR2 is SNTAGT. The CDR3 is 16 amino acids. CDR3 loop: CASRRDIRDNTGELFF. Here the CDR3 DNA reads TGTGCCAGCAGACGGGACATCCGGGACAACACCGGGGAGCTGTTTTTT.

This clone came up once. This sequence joins TRBV11-1 and TRBJ2-1, with 8 bases lining up with TRBD2. With 3 bases clipped from V and 10 bases from J, the junction kept 8 bases outside the gene matches. The CDR3 covers 14 residues. Looked up from germline, CDR1 is SGHAT and CDR2 is FQDESV (reference sequence). For the CDR3, the DNA is TGTGCCAGCAGCTTCCCGGGAGGGCCCCTAGAGCAGTTCTTC. This sequence encodes CASSFPGGPLEQFF.

Points on this clone: The sample holds other DNA sequences that translate to the same CDR3. The J gene is TRBJ2-7, the V gene TRBV29-1; 8 positions agree with TRBD1. Per the germline V gene, CDR1 is SQVTM and CDR2 is ANQGSEA. This CDR3 contains 12 residues. Unmatched junction bases numbered 1, after V lost 3 bases and J lost 3 bases. CDR3: CSVDTGGYEQYF. The CDR3 DNA is TGCAGCGTTGACACAGGGGGCTACGAGCAGTACTTC.

This clone was found a few times. The chain links TRBV3-1 (or the pseudogene TRBV3-2) to TRBJ2-2; 7 bases fit TRBD1. Germline V gene sequence: CDR1 LGHDT, CDR2 YNNKEL (reference sequence). The CDR3 loop spans 14 amino acids. The junction had 5 bases not matched to a gene; V was cut back by 3 bases and J by 7 bases. CDR3 DNA sequence: TGTGCCAGCAGCCAGACAGGGACCGGCGGGGAGCTGTTTTTT. Its translation is CASSQTGTGGELFF.

The chain carries TRBV6-2 or TRBV6-3 and TRBJ2-7; 11 bases agree with TRBD2. The CDR3 runs 14 residues. Losses at the gene ends were 5 bases for V and 3 bases for J; bases not matched to a gene: 3. Germline-derived CDR1 and CDR2 are MNHEY and SVGEGT. The CDR3 reads CASSGTSGYYEQYF. DNA of the CDR3: TGTGCCAGCAGTGGGACTAGCGGCTACTACGAGCAGTACTTC.

This clone was detected only a few times. CDR3 coding DNA: TGTGCCAGTATGGAGGGCACAGGCAAGCCCCAGCATTTT. Translated: CASMEGTGKPQHF. The chain joins TRBV19 to TRBJ1-5, with D perhaps matching TRBD1 (5 bases). This CDR3 region has 13 residues. Germline CDR1 is LNHDA and CDR2 is SQIVND (reference sequence). Trimming took 7 bases from V and 8 from J, leaving 15 bases between them. The full variable domain, in which reference TRBV19 and TRBJ1-5 provide the parts outside the CDR3, is DGGITQSPKYLFRKEGQNVTLSCEQNLNHDAMYWYRQDPGQGLRLIYYSQIVNDFQKGDIAEGYSVSREKKESFPLTVTSAQKNPTAFYLCASMEGTGKPQHFGDGTRLSIL.

This chain uses TRBV7-9 with TRBJ1-5, with D possibly TRBD1 on 6 matching bases. The CDR3 has 14 residues. Trimming removed 1 base from V and 3 bases from J, with 7 bases in between. Germline-derived CDR1 and CDR2 are SEHNR and FQNEAQ (reference sequence). CDR3: CASSLGTVNQPQHF. Written as DNA, the CDR3 is TGTGCCAGCAGCTTAGGGACAGTCAATCAGCCCCAGCATTTT.